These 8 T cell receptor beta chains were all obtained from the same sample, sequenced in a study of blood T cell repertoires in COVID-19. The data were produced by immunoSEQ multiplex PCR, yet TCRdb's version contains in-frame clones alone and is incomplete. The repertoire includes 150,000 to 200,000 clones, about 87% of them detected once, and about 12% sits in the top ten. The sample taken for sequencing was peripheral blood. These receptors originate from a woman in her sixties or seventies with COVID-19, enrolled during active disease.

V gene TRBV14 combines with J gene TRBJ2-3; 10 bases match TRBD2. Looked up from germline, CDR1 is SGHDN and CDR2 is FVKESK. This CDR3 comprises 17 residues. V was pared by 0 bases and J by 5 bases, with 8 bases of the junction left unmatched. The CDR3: CASSQEGQREGRDTQYF. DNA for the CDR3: TGTGCCAGCAGCCAAGAAGGGCAGCGGGAGGGCCGAGATACGCAGTATTTT.

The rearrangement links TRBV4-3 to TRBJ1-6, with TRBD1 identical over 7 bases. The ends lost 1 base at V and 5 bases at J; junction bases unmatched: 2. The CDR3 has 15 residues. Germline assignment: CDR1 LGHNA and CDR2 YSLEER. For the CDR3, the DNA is TGCGCCAGCAGCCAAGCTGACAGGGATAATTCACCCCTCCACTTT. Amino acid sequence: CASSQADRDNSPLHF.

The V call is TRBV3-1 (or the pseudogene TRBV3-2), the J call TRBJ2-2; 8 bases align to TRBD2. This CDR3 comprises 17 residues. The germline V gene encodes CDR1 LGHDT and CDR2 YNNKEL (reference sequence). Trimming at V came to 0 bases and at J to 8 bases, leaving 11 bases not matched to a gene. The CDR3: CASSQDWTGGPRGELFF. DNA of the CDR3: TGTGCCAGCAGCCAAGATTGGACGGGAGGGCCGCGAGGGGAGCTGTTTTTT.

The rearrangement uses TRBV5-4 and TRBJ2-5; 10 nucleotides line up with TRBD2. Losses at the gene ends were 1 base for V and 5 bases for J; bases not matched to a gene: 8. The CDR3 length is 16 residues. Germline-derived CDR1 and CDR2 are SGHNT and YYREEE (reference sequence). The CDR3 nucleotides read TGTGCCAGCAGCTTGACTAGCGGGGACTCGCCGGAGACCCAGTACTTC. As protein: CASSLTSGDSPETQYF.

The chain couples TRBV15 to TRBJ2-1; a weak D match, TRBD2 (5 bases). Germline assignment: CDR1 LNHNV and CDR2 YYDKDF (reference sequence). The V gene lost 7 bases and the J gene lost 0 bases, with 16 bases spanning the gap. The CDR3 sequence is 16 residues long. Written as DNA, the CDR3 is TGTGCCACCAATCAGCGGCCGACCTTCTCCTACAATGAGCAGTTCTTC. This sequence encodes CATNQRPTFSYNEQFF.

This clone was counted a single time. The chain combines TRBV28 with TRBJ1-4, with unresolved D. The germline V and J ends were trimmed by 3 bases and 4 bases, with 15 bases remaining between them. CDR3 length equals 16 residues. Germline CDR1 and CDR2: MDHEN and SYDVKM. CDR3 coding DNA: TGTGCCAGCAGTTTTGAGAGGGCCAGCAGTAATGAAAAACTGTTTTTT. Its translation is CASSFERASSNEKLFF.

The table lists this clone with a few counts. The CDR3 protein is CAWSVRGFNEKLFF. CDR3 in DNA: TGTGCCTGGAGTGTACGGGGGTTTAATGAAAAACTGTTTTTT. The V call is TRBV30, the J call TRBJ1-4, with D tentatively TRBD1 (5 bases). Germline V lookup: CDR1 GTSNPN, CDR2 SVGIG (reference sequence). Trimming removed 0 bases at V and 4 bases at J, with 9 bases between. The CDR3 is 14 amino acids.

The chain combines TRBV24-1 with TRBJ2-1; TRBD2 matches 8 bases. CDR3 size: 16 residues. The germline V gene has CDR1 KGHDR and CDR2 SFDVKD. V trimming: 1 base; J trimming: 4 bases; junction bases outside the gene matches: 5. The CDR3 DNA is TGTGCCACCAGTGATTTTTCGGGACTAGAGTACAATGAGCAGTTCTTC. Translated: CATSDFSGLEYNEQFF.